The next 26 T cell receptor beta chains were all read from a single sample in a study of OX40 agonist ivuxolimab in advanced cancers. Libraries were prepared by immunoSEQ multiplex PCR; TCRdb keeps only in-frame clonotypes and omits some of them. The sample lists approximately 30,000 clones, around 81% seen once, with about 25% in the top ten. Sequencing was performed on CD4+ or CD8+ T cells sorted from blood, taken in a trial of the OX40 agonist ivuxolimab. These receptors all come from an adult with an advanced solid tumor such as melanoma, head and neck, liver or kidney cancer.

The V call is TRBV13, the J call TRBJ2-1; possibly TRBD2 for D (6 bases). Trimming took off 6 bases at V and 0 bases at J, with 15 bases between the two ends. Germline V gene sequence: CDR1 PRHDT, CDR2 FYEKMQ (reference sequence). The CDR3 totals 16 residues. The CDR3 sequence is CASRVYRGSSYNEQFF. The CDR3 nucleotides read TGTGCCAGCAGAGTGTATCGGGGGAGCTCCTACAATGAGCAGTTCTTC.

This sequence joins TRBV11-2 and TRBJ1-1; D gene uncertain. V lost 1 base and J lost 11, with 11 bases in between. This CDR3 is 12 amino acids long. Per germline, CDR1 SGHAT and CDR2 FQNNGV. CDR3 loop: CASSLVPGMAFF. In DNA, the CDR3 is TGTGCCAGCAGCTTAGTTCCGGGTATGGCTTTCTTT.

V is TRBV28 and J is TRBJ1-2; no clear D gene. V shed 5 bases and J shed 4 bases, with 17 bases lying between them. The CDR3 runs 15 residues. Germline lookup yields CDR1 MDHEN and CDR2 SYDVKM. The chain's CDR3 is CASSLLDEGLYGYTF. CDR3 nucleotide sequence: TGTGCCAGCAGTCTACTCGACGAGGGCCTCTATGGCTACACCTTC.

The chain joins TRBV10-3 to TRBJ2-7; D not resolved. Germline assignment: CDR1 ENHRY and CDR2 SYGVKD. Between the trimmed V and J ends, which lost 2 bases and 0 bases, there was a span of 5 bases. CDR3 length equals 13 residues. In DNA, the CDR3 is TGTGCCATCAGTGAGGGCCCCTCCTACGAGCAGTACTTC. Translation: CAISEGPSYEQYF.

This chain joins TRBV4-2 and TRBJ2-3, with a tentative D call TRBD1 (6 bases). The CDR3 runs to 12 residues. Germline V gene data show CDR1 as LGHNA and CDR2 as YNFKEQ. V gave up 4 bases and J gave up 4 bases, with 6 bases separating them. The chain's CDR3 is CASSRGPDTQYF. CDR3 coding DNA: TGTGCCAGCAGCCGGGGGCCAGATACGCAGTATTTT.

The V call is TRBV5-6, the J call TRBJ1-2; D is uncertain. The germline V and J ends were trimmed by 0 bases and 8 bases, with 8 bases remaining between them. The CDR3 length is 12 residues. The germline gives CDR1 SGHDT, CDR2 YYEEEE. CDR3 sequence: CASSLEYRGYTF. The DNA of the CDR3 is TGTGCCAGCAGCTTGGAGTATCGGGGCTACACCTTC.

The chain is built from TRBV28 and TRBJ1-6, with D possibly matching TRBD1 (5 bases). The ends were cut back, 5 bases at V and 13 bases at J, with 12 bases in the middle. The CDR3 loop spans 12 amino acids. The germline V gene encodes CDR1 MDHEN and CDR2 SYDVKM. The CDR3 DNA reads TGTGCCAGCAGTCTTCCTCGGGGCCCCCTCCACTTT. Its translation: CASSLPRGPLHF.

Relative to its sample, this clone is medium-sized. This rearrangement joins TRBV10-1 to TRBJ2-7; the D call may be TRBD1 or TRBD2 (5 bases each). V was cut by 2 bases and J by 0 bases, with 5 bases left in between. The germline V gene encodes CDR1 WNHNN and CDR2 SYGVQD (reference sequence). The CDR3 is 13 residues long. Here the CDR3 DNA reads TGCGCCAGCAGTGAGGGGGGCTCCTACGAGCAGTACTTC. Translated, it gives CASSEGGSYEQYF.

CDR3 in amino acids: CASSLLSSYNEQFF. The DNA of the CDR3 is TGTGCCAGCAGTTTGCTTAGCTCCTACAATGAGCAGTTCTTC. V and J are TRBV27 and TRBJ2-1, with D uncertain. The V end was cut by 3 bases, the J end by 0 bases, with 6 bases between. The CDR3 is made up of 14 amino acids. CDR1 is MNHEY, CDR2 SMNVEV, per germline (reference sequence).

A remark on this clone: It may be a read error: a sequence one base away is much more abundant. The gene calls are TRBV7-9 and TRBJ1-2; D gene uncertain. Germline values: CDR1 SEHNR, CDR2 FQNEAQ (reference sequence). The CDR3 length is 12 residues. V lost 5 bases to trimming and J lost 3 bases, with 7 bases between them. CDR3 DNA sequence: TGTGCCAGCAGCACGGACTACTATGGCTACACCTTC. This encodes CASSTDYYGYTF.

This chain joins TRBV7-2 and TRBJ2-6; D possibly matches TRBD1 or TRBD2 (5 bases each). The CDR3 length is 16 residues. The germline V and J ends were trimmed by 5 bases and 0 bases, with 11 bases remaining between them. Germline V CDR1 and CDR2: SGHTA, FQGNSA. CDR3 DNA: TGTGCCAGCAGCGCCCGGGGCACCTCTGGGGCCAACGTCCTGACTTTC. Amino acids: CASSARGTSGANVLTF. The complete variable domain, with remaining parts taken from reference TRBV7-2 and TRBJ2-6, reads GAGVSQSPSNKVTEKGKDVELRCDPISGHTALYWYRQSLGQGLEFLIYFQGNSAPDKSGLPSDRFSAERTGGSVSTLTIQRTQQEDSAVYLCASSARGTSGANVLTFGAGSRLTVL.

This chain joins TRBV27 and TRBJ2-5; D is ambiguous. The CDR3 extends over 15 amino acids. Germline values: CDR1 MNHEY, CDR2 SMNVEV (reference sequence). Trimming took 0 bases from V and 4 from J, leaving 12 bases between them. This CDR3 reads CASSLSILSRETQYF. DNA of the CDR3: TGTGCCAGCAGTTTATCGATATTAAGCCGAGAGACCCAGTACTTC.

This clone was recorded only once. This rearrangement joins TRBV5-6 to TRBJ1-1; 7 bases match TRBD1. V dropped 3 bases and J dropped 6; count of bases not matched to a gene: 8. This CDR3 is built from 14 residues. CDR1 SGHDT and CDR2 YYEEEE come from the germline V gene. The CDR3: CASSSGRGYAEAFF. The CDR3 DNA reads TGTGCCAGCAGCTCAGGCAGGGGGTACGCTGAAGCTTTCTTT.

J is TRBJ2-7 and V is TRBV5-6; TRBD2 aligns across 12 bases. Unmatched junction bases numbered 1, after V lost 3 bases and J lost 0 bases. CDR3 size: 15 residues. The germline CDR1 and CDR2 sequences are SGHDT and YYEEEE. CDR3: CASSSSGRASYEQYF. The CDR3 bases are TGTGCCAGCAGCTCTAGCGGGAGGGCCTCCTACGAGCAGTACTTC.

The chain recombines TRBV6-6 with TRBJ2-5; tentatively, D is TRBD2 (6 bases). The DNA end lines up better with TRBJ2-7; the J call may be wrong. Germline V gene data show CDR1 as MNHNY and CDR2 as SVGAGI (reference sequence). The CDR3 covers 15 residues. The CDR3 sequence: CASSEGGGIFYEQYF. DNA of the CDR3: TGTGCCAGCAGCGAGGGCGGAGGGATATTCTACGAGCAGTACTTC.

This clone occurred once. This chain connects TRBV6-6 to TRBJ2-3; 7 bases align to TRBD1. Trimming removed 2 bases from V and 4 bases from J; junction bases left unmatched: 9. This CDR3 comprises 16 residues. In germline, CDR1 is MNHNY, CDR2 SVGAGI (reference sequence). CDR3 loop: CASSYPQGPRADTQYF. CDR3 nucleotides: TGTGCCAGCAGTTACCCACAGGGGCCCAGGGCAGATACGCAGTATTTT.

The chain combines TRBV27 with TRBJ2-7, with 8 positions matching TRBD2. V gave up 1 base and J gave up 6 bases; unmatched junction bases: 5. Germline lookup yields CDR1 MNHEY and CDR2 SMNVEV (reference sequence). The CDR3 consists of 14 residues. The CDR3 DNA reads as TGTGCCAGCAGTTTATTCGGGACTAGGGGCGAGCAGTACTTC. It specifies CASSLFGTRGEQYF.

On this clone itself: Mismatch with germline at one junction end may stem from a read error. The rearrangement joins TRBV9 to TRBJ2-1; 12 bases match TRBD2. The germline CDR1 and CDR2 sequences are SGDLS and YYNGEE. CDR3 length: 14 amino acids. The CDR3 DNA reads TGTGCCAGCAGGGTAGGGACTAGCGGGTTAGGGCAGTTCTTC. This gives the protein CASRVGTSGLGQFF.

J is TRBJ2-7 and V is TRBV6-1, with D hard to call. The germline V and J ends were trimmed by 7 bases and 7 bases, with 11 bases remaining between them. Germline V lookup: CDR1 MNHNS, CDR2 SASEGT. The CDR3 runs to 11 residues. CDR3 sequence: CASTRVWEQYF. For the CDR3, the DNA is TGTGCCAGCACTAGGGTCTGGGAGCAGTACTTC.

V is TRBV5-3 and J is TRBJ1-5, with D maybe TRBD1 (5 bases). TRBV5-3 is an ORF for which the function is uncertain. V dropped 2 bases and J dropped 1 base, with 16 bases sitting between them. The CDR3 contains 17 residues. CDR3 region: CARSFSRDPGSNQPQHF. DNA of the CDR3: TGTGCCAGAAGCTTTTCCCGGGACCCGGGGAGCAATCAGCCCCAGCATTTT.

The CDR3 protein is CASSPLDGFRSEQFF. DNA of the CDR3: TGTGCCAGCAGCCCTTTGGATGGGTTCAGGAGCGAGCAGTTCTTC. J is TRBJ2-1 and V is TRBV7-3, with D hard to call. Trimming stripped 5 bases from V and 10 bases from J, with 21 bases between. CDR1 and CDR2 (germline): SGHTA, FQGTGA. The CDR3 loop spans 15 amino acids.

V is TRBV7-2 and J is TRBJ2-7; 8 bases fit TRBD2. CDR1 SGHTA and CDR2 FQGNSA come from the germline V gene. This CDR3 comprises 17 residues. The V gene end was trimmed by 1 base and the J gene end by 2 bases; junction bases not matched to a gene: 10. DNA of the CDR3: TGTGCCAGCAGCTTAGACAGGGCTAGCGGGTTTCCCTACGAGCAGTACTTC. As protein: CASSLDRASGFPYEQYF.

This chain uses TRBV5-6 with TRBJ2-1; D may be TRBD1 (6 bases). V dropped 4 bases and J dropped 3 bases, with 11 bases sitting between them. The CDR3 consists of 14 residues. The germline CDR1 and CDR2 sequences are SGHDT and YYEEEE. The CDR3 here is CASSLDRNYNEQFF. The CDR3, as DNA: TGTGCCAGCAGCCTGGACAGAAACTACAATGAGCAGTTCTTC.

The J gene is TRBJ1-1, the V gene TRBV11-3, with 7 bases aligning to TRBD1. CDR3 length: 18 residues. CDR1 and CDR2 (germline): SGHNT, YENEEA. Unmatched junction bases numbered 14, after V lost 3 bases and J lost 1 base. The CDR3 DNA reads TGTGCCAGCAGCTTGAGGATATACAGGGGCGGGGGGAACACTGAAGCTTTCTTT. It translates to CASSLRIYRGGGNTEAFF.

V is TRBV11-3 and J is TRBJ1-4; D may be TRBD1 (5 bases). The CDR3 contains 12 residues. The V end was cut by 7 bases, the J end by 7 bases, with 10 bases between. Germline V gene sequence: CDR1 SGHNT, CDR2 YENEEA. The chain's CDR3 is CASKGRAEKLFF. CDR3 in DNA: TGTGCCAGCAAAGGCAGGGCTGAAAAACTGTTTTTT.

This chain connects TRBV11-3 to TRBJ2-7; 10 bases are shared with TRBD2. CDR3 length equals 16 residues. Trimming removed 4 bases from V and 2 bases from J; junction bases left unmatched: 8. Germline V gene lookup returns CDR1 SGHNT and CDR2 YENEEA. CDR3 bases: TGTGCCAGCAGCTCAACCACTAGCGGGGCAACCTACGAGCAGTACTTC. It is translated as CASSSTTSGATYEQYF.